The 14 T cell receptor beta chains in this list originate from one sample, sequenced in a study of blood T cell repertoires in COVID-19. Method: immunoSEQ multiplex PCR; TCRdb's copy keeps in-frame clones and lacks some. This table holds a few hundred thousand clones, roughly 85% found once. Sequences were obtained from peripheral blood. These receptors all come from a woman under 40 with active or convalescent COVID-19.

The chain carries TRBV5-1 and TRBJ2-3, with D possibly TRBD1 on 6 matching bases. There are 13 residues in the CDR3. Germline assignment: CDR1 SGHRS and CDR2 YFSETQ. Deletions cut 0 bases from V and 8 bases from J, with 10 bases between. The CDR3 coding sequence is TGCGCCAGCAGCTTGGAAGTAGGGGGTACGCAGTATTTT. It codes for CASSLEVGGTQYF.

This sequence joins TRBV7-2 and TRBJ2-7; TRBD1 matches at 7 bases. The CDR3 has 15 residues. V shed 4 bases and J 6 bases; nucleotides not matched to a gene: 12. Germline assignment: CDR1 SGHTA and CDR2 FQGNSA. The CDR3 protein is CASSSLTGIRREQYF. CDR3 nucleotides: TGTGCCAGCAGCTCCCTGACAGGGATTCGCCGCGAGCAGTACTTC.

V and J are TRBV27 and TRBJ1-6; the D is unclear. The V gene lost 0 bases and the J gene lost 7 bases, with 10 bases spanning the gap. This CDR3 has 15 residues. Germline assignment: CDR1 MNHEY and CDR2 SMNVEV (reference sequence). The CDR3 sequence: CASSLSRAWNSPLHF. The CDR3 DNA follows: TGTGCCAGCAGTTTATCGAGGGCCTGGAATTCACCCCTCCACTTT.

The rearrangement joins TRBV3-1 (or the pseudogene TRBV3-2) to TRBJ2-7; D ambiguous. The germline gives CDR1 LGHDT, CDR2 YNNKEL (reference sequence). V shed 1 base and J shed 1 base, with 14 bases lying between them. The CDR3 is made up of 16 amino acids. CDR3 residues: CASSQGPSRLSYEQYF. DNA of the CDR3: TGTGCCAGCAGCCAAGGTCCGTCCAGACTGTCCTACGAGCAGTACTTC.

In this sample, this clone turned up once. The chain has TRBV29-1 and TRBJ1-2; no firm D call. CDR1 is SQVTM, CDR2 ANQGSEA, per germline. The CDR3 loop spans 12 amino acids. The CDR3 spells CSGGGSNYGYTF. DNA of the CDR3: TGCAGTGGCGGCGGGAGTAACTATGGCTACACCTTC.

The chain uses TRBV30 and TRBJ1-4, with 12 bases fitting TRBD1. The junction had 3 bases not matched to a gene; V was cut back by 0 bases and J by 10 bases. Germline V gene data show CDR1 as GTSNPN and CDR2 as SVGIG (reference sequence). The CDR3 is 14 residues long. CDR3 residues: CAWSVGTGGGKLFF. The CDR3 bases are TGTGCCTGGAGTGTAGGGACAGGGGGCGGAAAACTGTTTTTT.

V gene TRBV5-5 combines with J gene TRBJ1-5; TRBD1 might be the D (5 bases). Germline CDR1 SGHKS, CDR2 YYEKEE (reference sequence). The CDR3 has 16 residues. V gave up 0 bases and J gave up 2 bases, with 12 bases separating them. CDR3 nucleotides: TGTGCCAGCAGCTTGGGTCCGGGGGAAGGCAATCAGCCCCAGCATTTT. Translation: CASSLGPGEGNQPQHF.

The rearrangement links TRBV15 to TRBJ1-3, with a weak D call TRBD1 (6 bases). The CDR3 is 17 residues long. The germline V and J ends were trimmed by 0 bases and 0 bases, with 12 bases remaining between them. CDR1 LNHNV and CDR2 YYDKDF come from the germline V gene (reference sequence). CDR3 protein: CATSRDLDRSSGNTIYF. CDR3 in DNA: TGTGCCACCAGCAGAGATCTCGACAGGAGCTCTGGAAACACCATATATTTT.

The V gene is TRBV4-3, the J gene TRBJ2-3; 7 positions match TRBD2. Trimming removed 0 bases from V and 4 bases from J; junction bases left unmatched: 10. The germline V gene has CDR1 LGHNA and CDR2 YSLEER. The CDR3 runs 17 residues. The CDR3 reads CASSQDRAGRGSDTQYF. The CDR3 region has the DNA TGCGCCAGCAGCCAAGATAGGGCGGGGCGGGGGTCAGATACGCAGTATTTT.

The chain uses TRBV9 and TRBJ2-3; 11 nucleotides align to TRBD2. The CDR3 loop spans 18 amino acids. V trimming: 2 bases; J trimming: 2 bases; junction bases outside the gene matches: 10. Germline CDR1 SGDLS, CDR2 YYNGEE. For the CDR3, the DNA is TGTGCCAGCAGCGTCACTCCCGGGACTAGCGGCGTCACAGATACGCAGTATTTT. Translation: CASSVTPGTSGVTDTQYF.

V usage is TRBV7-9 and J usage is TRBJ1-2; possibly TRBD1 for D (6 bases). Germline V gene lookup returns CDR1 SEHNR and CDR2 FQNEAQ (reference sequence). Trimming removed 5 bases from V and 8 bases from J, with 15 bases in between. The CDR3 has 13 amino acids. The CDR3 DNA sequence: TGTGCCAGCAGCCTAGAACAGGGTGACGGCTACACCTTC. Its translation is CASSLEQGDGYTF.

The CDR3 DNA sequence: TGTGCCACCAGCAAAGGGACTCCGAATATGGGTGAGCAGTTCTTC. Amino acids: CATSKGTPNMGEQFF. The chain joins TRBV15 to TRBJ2-1, with D maybe TRBD2 (6 bases). The germline V and J ends were trimmed by 4 bases and 9 bases, with 19 bases remaining between them. Germline loops: CDR1 LNHNV, CDR2 YYDKDF (reference sequence). This CDR3 is 15 amino acids long. The full variable domain, with the rest looked up from reference TRBV15 and TRBJ2-1, is DAMVIQNPRYQVTQFGKPVTLSCSQTLNHNVMYWYQQKSSQAPKLLFHYYDKDFNNEADTPDNFQSRRPNTSFCFLDIRSPGLGDTAMYLCATSKGTPNMGEQFFGPGTRLTVL.

The DNA for the CDR3 is TGCGCCAGCAGCTTGGACGGACAGTATAATTCACCCCTCCACTTT. Protein: CASSLDGQYNSPLHF. This rearrangement joins TRBV5-1 to TRBJ1-6, with a weak D call TRBD1 (6 bases). The CDR3 length is 15 residues. Germline V gene lookup returns CDR1 SGHRS and CDR2 YFSETQ. Trimming stripped 0 bases from V and 4 bases from J, with 8 bases between.

The gene calls are TRBV5-1 and TRBJ1-2; TRBD1 matches at 9 bases. V shed 9 bases, J shed 4 bases, and the junction held 4 bases outside the gene matches. The CDR3 totals 12 residues. Germline CDR1 reads SGHRS; CDR2 reads YFSETQ. The CDR3 reads CATGGQGYGYTF. CDR3 DNA sequence: TGCGCCACCGGGGGACAGGGCTATGGCTACACCTTC.